Following are 32 T cell receptor beta chains from one sample sequenced in a study of T cell responses to AZD1222 COVID-19 vaccine. This table comes from immunoSEQ multiplex PCR, and its TCRdb copy is limited to in-frame clones, with some not included. Of some 140,000 clones listed, about 93% are singletons. The sample here was peripheral blood, taken 28 days after the second AZD1222 dose. The receptor set was obtained from an adult who received the AZD1222 COVID-19 vaccine.

The J gene is TRBJ1-2, the V gene TRBV10-3; no clear D. The germline V gene has CDR1 ENHRY and CDR2 SYGVKD. CDR3 length: 11 residues. V was clipped by 8 bases and J by 5 bases, with 9 bases between them. CDR3 sequence reads: CAIHGPYGYTF. The CDR3 bases are TGTGCCATCCACGGCCCTTATGGCTACACCTTC.

The gene calls are TRBV7-8 and TRBJ1-2; D gene ambiguous. Trimming took off 2 bases at V and 0 bases at J, with 13 bases between the two ends. CDR3 length: 16 amino acids. Germline CDR1 SGHVS, CDR2 FQNEAQ. The CDR3 region is CASSLFQKSANYGYTF. The CDR3 DNA reads TGTGCCAGCAGCTTATTCCAGAAATCCGCTAACTATGGCTACACCTTC.

V and J are TRBV2 and TRBJ1-1; D is perhaps TRBD1 (5 bases). This CDR3 contains 11 residues. Trimming pared 8 bases from V and 3 bases from J, leaving 7 bases between. CDR1 is SNHLY and CDR2 is FYNNEI in the germline V gene. In nucleotides, the CDR3 is TGTGCCAGCCAGGGCTACACTGAAGCTTTCTTT. This encodes CASQGYTEAFF.

The V gene is TRBV2, the J gene TRBJ2-4, with unresolved D. The CDR3 spans 12 residues. CDR1 and CDR2 (germline): SNHLY, FYNNEI. Between the trimmed V and J ends, which lost 1 base and 6 bases, there was a span of 4 bases. The CDR3 protein is CASSEEANIQYF. The CDR3 DNA is TGTGCCAGCAGTGAAGAAGCAAACATTCAGTACTTC.

The chain employs TRBV7-2 and TRBJ2-1, with 8 nucleotides matching TRBD2. The length of the CDR3 is 15 residues. Looked up from germline, CDR1 is SGHTA and CDR2 is FQGNSA. Germline trimming cut 5 bases from V and 4 bases from J; bases unmatched to any gene: 7. CDR3 sequence reads: CASSIRGGLYNEQFF. CDR3 nucleotide sequence: TGTGCCAGCAGCATCCGGGGGGGCCTATACAATGAGCAGTTCTTC.

V gene TRBV19 combines with J gene TRBJ2-3; no clear D. Looked up from germline, CDR1 is LNHDA and CDR2 is SQIVND (reference sequence). The CDR3 length is 13 residues. The V end was cut by 8 bases, the J end by 3 bases, with 12 bases between. The CDR3 loop is CASRKIGTDTQYF. CDR3 nucleotides: TGTGCCAGTCGAAAAATCGGGACAGATACGCAGTATTTT.

V usage is TRBV9 and J usage is TRBJ1-2, with 9 bases fitting TRBD1. Losses at the gene ends were 4 bases for V and 7 bases for J; bases not matched to a gene: 20. The germline gives CDR1 SGDLS, CDR2 YYNGEE. This CDR3 contains 18 residues. CDR3 region: CASSSSLGSGTGRIGYTF. The CDR3 nucleotides are TGTGCCAGCAGCTCATCGTTAGGATCCGGGACAGGGCGTATTGGCTACACCTTC.

The chain carries TRBV19 and TRBJ2-7; the match to TRBD2 covers 11 bases. V lost 3 bases, J lost 6 bases, and 7 bases stayed unmatched. The CDR3 is 15 residues long. Germline V gene lookup returns CDR1 LNHDA and CDR2 SQIVND (reference sequence). CDR3 sequence reads: CASSISGGAFLEQYF. As DNA, the CDR3 is TGTGCCAGTAGTATTAGCGGGGGGGCTTTTCTCGAGCAGTACTTC.

The rearrangement links TRBV9 to TRBJ1-1; tentatively, D is TRBD1 (5 bases). Between the trimmed V and J ends, which lost 0 bases and 3 bases, there was a span of 9 bases. Germline CDR1 and CDR2: SGDLS and YYNGEE. The CDR3 sequence is 14 residues long. In DNA, the CDR3 is TGTGCCAGCAGCGTAGGGGGCGCCGACACTGAAGCTTTCTTT. Translated, it gives CASSVGGADTEAFF.

V is TRBV3-1 (or the pseudogene TRBV3-2) and J is TRBJ1-2; D remains ambiguous. CDR3 size: 13 residues. CDR1 is LGHDT and CDR2 is YNNKEL in the germline V gene (reference sequence). The V end lost 0 bases, the J end lost 1 base, and 3 bases lay between the germline ends. The CDR3 protein is CASSQEFNYGYTF. DNA of the CDR3: TGTGCCAGCAGCCAAGAATTTAACTATGGCTACACCTTC.

This clone was seen a single time. The V gene is TRBV25-1, the J gene TRBJ2-7; TRBD1 agrees at 11 bases. CDR3 length: 15 residues. Trimming cost V 3 bases and J 3 bases; bases outside gene matches: 4. The germline CDR1 and CDR2 sequences are MGHDK and SYGVNS. In nucleotides, the CDR3 is TGTGCCAGCAGTGATCCAGGGACAGGGGGCTACGAGCAGTACTTC. Its translation: CASSDPGTGGYEQYF.

CDR3 region: CASSPAAGKTYEQYF. The DNA for the CDR3 is TGTGCCAGCAGCCCAGCAGCAGGGAAGACCTACGAGCAGTACTTC. The chain carries TRBV27 and TRBJ2-7; D might be TRBD1 (5 bases). The V gene lost 6 bases and the J gene lost 2 bases, with 17 bases spanning the gap. Germline V lookup: CDR1 MNHEY, CDR2 SMNVEV (reference sequence). The CDR3 consists of 15 residues.

The chain employs TRBV6-2 or TRBV6-3 and TRBJ1-5; D call uncertain. CDR3 length equals 14 residues. Deletions cut 2 bases from V and 0 bases from J, with 5 bases between. Germline CDR1 MNHEY, CDR2 SVGEGT. The CDR3 nucleotides are TGTGCCAGCAGTTACGTAGTTAGCAATCAGCCCCAGCATTTT. Its translation is CASSYVVSNQPQHF.

The rearrangement joins TRBV28 to TRBJ2-2, with TRBD2 matching 11 bases. CDR1 is MDHEN and CDR2 is SYDVKM in the germline V gene. This CDR3 has 15 amino acids. V lost 1 base and J lost 8; bases outside the gene matches: 3. The CDR3 loop is CASSLYTSGGGELFF. Written as DNA, the CDR3 is TGTGCCAGCAGTTTATATACTAGCGGGGGAGGGGAGCTGTTTTTT.

The V and J genes are TRBV7-2 and TRBJ1-2; D remains unclear. V gave up 6 bases and J gave up 4 bases, with 12 bases separating them. This CDR3 is built from 13 residues. The germline V gene has CDR1 SGHTA and CDR2 FQGNSA. The CDR3 coding sequence is TGTGCCAGCAGTGTATGGGAAGGCTATGGCTACACCTTC. This codes for CASSVWEGYGYTF.

The chain uses TRBV27 and TRBJ1-1; D is undetermined. The CDR3 covers 14 residues. Germline assignment: CDR1 MNHEY and CDR2 SMNVEV (reference sequence). Trimming left V 6 bases short and J 0 bases short, with 11 bases between. This CDR3 is CASSRDTLNTEAFF. In DNA form, the CDR3 reads TGTGCCAGCAGCCGCGACACGTTGAACACTGAAGCTTTCTTT.

The chain employs TRBV19 and TRBJ1-5, with D possibly being TRBD1 (6 bases). The V gene's germline CDR1 is LNHDA and CDR2 SQIVND (reference sequence). V lost 5 bases and J 6 bases, leaving 8 bases between the germline ends. The CDR3 runs to 12 residues. CDR3 nucleotide sequence: TGTGCCAGTAGTGTACAGGGTCAGCCCCAGCATTTT. Residues: CASSVQGQPQHF. Combining the CDR3 with reference TRBV19 and TRBJ1-5 gives the whole variable domain DGGITQSPKYLFRKEGQNVTLSCEQNLNHDAMYWYRQDPGQGLRLIYYSQIVNDFQKGDIAEGYSVSREKKESFPLTVTSAQKNPTAFYLCASSVQGQPQHFGDGTRLSIL.

V is TRBV5-8 and J is TRBJ1-6; 9 bases are shared with TRBD1. The CDR3 spans 14 residues. The V segment lost 4 bases and the J segment 8 bases; nucleotides outside the gene matches: 4. CDR1 and CDR2 (germline): SGHTS, YDEGEE. CDR3 in amino acids: CASSRRDRDSPLHF. In DNA, the CDR3 is TGTGCCAGCAGCCGACGGGACAGGGATTCACCCCTCCACTTT. The whole variable domain, filled in from reference TRBV5-8 and TRBJ1-6, reads EAGVTQSPTHLIKTRGQQATLRCSPISGHTSVYWYQQALGLGLQFLLWYDEGEERNRGNFPPRFSGRQFPNYSSELNVNALELEDSALYLCASSRRDRDSPLHFGNGTRLTVT.

This chain joins TRBV5-1 and TRBJ1-2, with 10 bases fitting TRBD1. Germline loops: CDR1 SGHRS, CDR2 YFSETQ. The ends lost 0 bases at V and 4 bases at J; junction bases unmatched: 6. CDR3 length: 16 amino acids. The CDR3 spells CASSLEGTGDGYGYTF. The CDR3 coding sequence is TGCGCCAGCAGCTTGGAAGGGACAGGGGATGGCTATGGCTACACCTTC.

The chain is built from TRBV4-3 and TRBJ2-3, with 10 bases fitting TRBD2. Germline-derived CDR1 and CDR2 are LGHNA and YSLEER. The CDR3 runs 17 residues. J gave up 2 bases and V 3 bases, and 8 bases lay outside the gene matches. DNA for the CDR3: TGCGCCAGCAGCCATAGCGGGGGGCCCTCCAACACAGATACGCAGTATTTT. This sequence encodes CASSHSGGPSNTDTQYF.

CDR3 sequence (DNA): TGTGCCAGCAGCTTAGCGGCGGTTCTAAACACCATATATTTT. It encodes CASSLAAVLNTIYF. The rearrangement links TRBV7-8 to TRBJ1-3, with D uncertain. The CDR3 has 14 residues. Germline CDR1 is SGHVS and CDR2 is FQNEAQ. The V end was cut by 0 bases, the J end by 6 bases, with 9 bases between.

The gene calls are TRBV5-1 and TRBJ2-7; D is ambiguous. This CDR3 has 14 amino acids. Trimming shortened V by 0 bases and J by 3 bases, and 10 bases separated the two germline ends. The germline V gene has CDR1 SGHRS and CDR2 YFSETQ. The CDR3 here is CASSLASGIYEQYF. In nucleotides, the CDR3 is TGCGCCAGCAGCTTGGCCAGTGGTATCTACGAGCAGTACTTC.

The chain joins TRBV9 to TRBJ2-6; the D is unclear. The germline CDR1 and CDR2 sequences are SGDLS and YYNGEE. The CDR3 spans 15 residues. The ends were cut back, 5 bases at V and 0 bases at J, with 9 bases in the middle. CDR3 DNA sequence: TGTGCCAGCAGTCCCCTGAGCTCTGGGGCCAACGTCCTGACTTTC. Its translation is CASSPLSSGANVLTF.

The chain has TRBV5-1 and TRBJ2-5; the D gene is possibly TRBD1 (6 bases). The CDR3 is 11 amino acids. Trimming removed 6 bases at V and 3 bases at J, with 6 bases between. CDR1 SGHRS and CDR2 YFSETQ come from the germline V gene. Written as DNA, the CDR3 is TGCGCCAGCAAGGGGGAAGAGACCCAGTACTTC. Protein product: CASKGEETQYF.

The genes are TRBV5-1 and TRBJ1-4; no reliable D call. This CDR3 is built from 15 residues. Germline V gene data show CDR1 as SGHRS and CDR2 as YFSETQ. V was clipped by 4 bases and J by 6 bases, with 16 bases between them. CDR3 sequence reads: CASSPGLYVDEKLFF. CDR3 sequence (DNA): TGCGCCAGCAGCCCAGGACTTTACGTTGATGAAAAACTGTTTTTT. Full variable domain (remainder filled in from reference TRBV5-1 and TRBJ1-4): KAGVTQTPRYLIKTRGQQVTLSCSPISGHRSVSWYQQTPGQGLQFLFEYFSETQRNKGNFPGRFSGRQFSNSRSEMNVSTLELGDSALYLCASSPGLYVDEKLFFGSGTQLSVL.

V gene TRBV2 combines with J gene TRBJ2-1, with TRBD2 identical over 14 bases. CDR3 length: 17 amino acids. The V and J ends lost 7 bases and 4 bases, in that order; junction bases with no gene match: 9. Germline V CDR1 and CDR2: SNHLY, FYNNEI. Here the CDR3 DNA reads TGTGCCAGCAACAGACTAGCGGGGGGGCAGGTGTACAATGAGCAGTTCTTC. The encoded protein is CASNRLAGGQVYNEQFF.

The V gene is TRBV18, the J gene TRBJ1-4; 7 bases line up with TRBD1. The trim removed 5 bases at V and 4 bases at J, leaving 1 base unmatched. Germline values: CDR1 KGHSH, CDR2 LQKENI. The CDR3 has 13 residues. CDR3 bases: TGTGCCAGCTCAAGGGACAGTAATGAAAAACTGTTTTTT. The encoded protein is CASSRDSNEKLFF. The full variable domain, rest sourced from reference TRBV18 and TRBJ1-4, is NAGVMQNPRHLVRRRGQEARLRCSPMKGHSHVYWYRQLPEEGLKFMVYLQKENIIDESGMPKERFSAEFPKEGPSILRIQQVVRGDSAAYFCASSRDSNEKLFFGSGTQLSVL.

V is TRBV2 and J is TRBJ2-1; D may be TRBD2 (6 bases). CDR1 is SNHLY, CDR2 FYNNEI, per germline. This CDR3 contains 10 residues. Trimming shortened V by 6 bases and J by 9 bases, and 6 bases separated the two germline ends. CDR3 bases: TGTGCCAGCAGGGGGGGTGAGCAGTTCTTC. This codes for CASRGGEQFF.

This chain joins TRBV19 and TRBJ1-2, with D possibly being TRBD1 (6 bases). Germline loops: CDR1 LNHDA, CDR2 SQIVND (reference sequence). The length of the CDR3 is 14 residues. V lost 7 bases and J 4 bases, leaving 16 bases between the germline ends. This CDR3 is CASTPGQLIYGYTF. CDR3 in DNA: TGTGCCAGTACCCCTGGACAGCTCATCTATGGCTACACCTTC.

This clone came up a few times. V is TRBV4-1 and J is TRBJ2-2, with a possible D match to TRBD1 (5 bases). The germline V gene encodes CDR1 MGHRA and CDR2 YSYEKL. The CDR3 length is 16 residues. Deletions cut 1 base from V and 4 bases from J, with 13 bases between. The CDR3 loop reads CASSQGIRAATGELFF. The CDR3 DNA is TGCGCCAGCAGCCAAGGGATCAGGGCGGCCACCGGGGAGCTGTTTTTT.

This clone has a handful of counts. V and J are TRBV19 and TRBJ1-2, with D possibly TRBD1 on 5 matching bases. Trimming left V 1 base short and J 2 bases short, with 5 bases between. The CDR3 is 13 residues long. In germline, CDR1 is LNHDA, CDR2 SQIVND (reference sequence). Here the CDR3 DNA reads TGTGCCAGTAGTATAGGGGGGAACTATGGCTACACCTTC. It specifies CASSIGGNYGYTF.

This clone was found once. The chain links TRBV5-1 to TRBJ1-1; perhaps TRBD1 as D (5 bases). Germline assignment: CDR1 SGHRS and CDR2 YFSETQ. The CDR3 loop spans 14 amino acids. The germline V and J ends were trimmed by 0 bases and 1 base, with 7 bases remaining between them. The CDR3: CASSLAGQNTEAFF. CDR3 nucleotide sequence: TGCGCCAGCAGCTTGGCCGGACAGAACACTGAAGCTTTCTTT.